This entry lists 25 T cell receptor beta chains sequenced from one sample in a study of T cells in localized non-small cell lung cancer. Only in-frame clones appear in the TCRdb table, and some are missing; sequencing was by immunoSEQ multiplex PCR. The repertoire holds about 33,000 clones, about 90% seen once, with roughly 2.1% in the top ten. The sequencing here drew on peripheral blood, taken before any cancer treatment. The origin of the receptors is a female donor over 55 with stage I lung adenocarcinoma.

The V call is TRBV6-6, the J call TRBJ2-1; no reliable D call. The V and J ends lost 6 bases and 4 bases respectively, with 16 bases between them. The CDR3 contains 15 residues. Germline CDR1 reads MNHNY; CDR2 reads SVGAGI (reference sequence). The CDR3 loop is CASRRAGYDYNEQFF. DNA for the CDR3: TGTGCCAGCAGACGAGCAGGATACGATTACAATGAGCAGTTCTTC.

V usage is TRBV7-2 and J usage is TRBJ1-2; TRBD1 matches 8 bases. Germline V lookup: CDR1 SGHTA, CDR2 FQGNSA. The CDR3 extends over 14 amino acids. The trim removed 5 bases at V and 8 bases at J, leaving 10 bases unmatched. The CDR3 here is CASSPPGRGQGYTF. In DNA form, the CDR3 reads TGTGCCAGCAGCCCCCCGGGCAGGGGGCAGGGCTACACCTTC.

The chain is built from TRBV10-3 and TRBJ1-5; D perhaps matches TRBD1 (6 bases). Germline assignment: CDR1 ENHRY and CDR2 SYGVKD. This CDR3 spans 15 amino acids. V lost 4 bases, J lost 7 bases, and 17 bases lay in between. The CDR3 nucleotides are TGTGCCATCAGTGGGGGGCCACAGGCTGTACAGCCCCAGCATTTT. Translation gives CAISGGPQAVQPQHF.

The CDR3 DNA sequence: TGCGCCAGCAGCCAAACTCAGAGATCGGGGGCCCGAACAGATACGCAGTATTTT. Protein: CASSQTQRSGARTDTQYF. The rearrangement uses TRBV4-1 and TRBJ2-3; D may correspond to TRBD1 or TRBD2 (6 bases each). The CDR3 contains 18 residues. V lost 2 bases, J lost 3 bases, and 21 bases lay in between. Germline-derived CDR1 and CDR2 are MGHRA and YSYEKL.

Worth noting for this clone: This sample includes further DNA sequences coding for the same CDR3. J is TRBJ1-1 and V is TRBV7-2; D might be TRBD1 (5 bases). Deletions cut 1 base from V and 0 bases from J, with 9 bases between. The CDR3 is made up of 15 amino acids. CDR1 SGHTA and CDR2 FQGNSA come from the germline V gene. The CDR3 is CASSLVGDLNTEAFF. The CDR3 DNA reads TGTGCCAGCAGCTTAGTCGGGGACTTGAACACTGAAGCTTTCTTT. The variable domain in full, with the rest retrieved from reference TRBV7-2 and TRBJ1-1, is GAGVSQSPSNKVTEKGKDVELRCDPISGHTALYWYRQSLGQGLEFLIYFQGNSAPDKSGLPSDRFSAERTGGSVSTLTIQRTQQEDSAVYLCASSLVGDLNTEAFFGQGTRLTVV.

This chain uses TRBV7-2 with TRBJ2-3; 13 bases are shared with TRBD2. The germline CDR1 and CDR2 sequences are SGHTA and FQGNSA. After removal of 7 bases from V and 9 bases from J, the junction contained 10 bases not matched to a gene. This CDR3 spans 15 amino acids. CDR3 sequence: CASTPQATSGGTQYF. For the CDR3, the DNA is TGTGCCAGCACCCCCCAGGCGACTAGCGGGGGGACGCAGTATTTT.

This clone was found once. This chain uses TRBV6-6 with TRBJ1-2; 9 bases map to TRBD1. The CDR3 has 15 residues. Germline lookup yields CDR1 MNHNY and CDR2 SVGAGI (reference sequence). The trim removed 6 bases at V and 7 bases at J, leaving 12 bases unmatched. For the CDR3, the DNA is TGTGCCAGCAGCCAACGCACAGGGGGCGATTTTGGCTACACCTTC. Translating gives CASSQRTGGDFGYTF.

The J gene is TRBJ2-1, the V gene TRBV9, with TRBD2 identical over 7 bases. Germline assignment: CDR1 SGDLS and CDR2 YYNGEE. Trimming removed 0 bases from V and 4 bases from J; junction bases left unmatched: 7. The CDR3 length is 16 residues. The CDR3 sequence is CASSVAWGGKYNEQFF. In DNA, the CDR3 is TGTGCCAGCAGCGTAGCTTGGGGGGGGAAGTACAATGAGCAGTTCTTC.

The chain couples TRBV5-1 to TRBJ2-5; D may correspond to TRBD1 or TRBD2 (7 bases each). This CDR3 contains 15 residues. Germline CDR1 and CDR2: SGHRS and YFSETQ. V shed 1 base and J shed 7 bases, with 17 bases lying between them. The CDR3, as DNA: TGCGCCAGCAGCTTGTCTGGACTAGGGGGCGGGACCCAGTACTTC. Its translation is CASSLSGLGGGTQYF.

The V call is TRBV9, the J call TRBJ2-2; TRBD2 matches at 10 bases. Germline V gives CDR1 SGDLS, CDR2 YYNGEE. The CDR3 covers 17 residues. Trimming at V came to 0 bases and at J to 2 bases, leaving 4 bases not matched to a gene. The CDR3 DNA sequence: TGTGCCAGCAGCGTAGGGACTAGCGGCCTAAACACCGGGGAGCTGTTTTTT. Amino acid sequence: CASSVGTSGLNTGELFF.

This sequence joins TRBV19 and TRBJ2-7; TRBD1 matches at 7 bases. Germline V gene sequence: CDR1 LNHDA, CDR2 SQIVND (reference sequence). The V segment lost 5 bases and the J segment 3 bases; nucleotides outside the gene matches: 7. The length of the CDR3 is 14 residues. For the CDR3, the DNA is TGTGCCAGTAGTCCGGGACAGCACTTCTACGAGCAGTACTTC. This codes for CASSPGQHFYEQYF.

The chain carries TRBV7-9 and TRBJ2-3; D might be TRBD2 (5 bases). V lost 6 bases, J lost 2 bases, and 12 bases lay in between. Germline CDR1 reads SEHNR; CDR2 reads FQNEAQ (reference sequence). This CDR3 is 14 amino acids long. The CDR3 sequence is CASRRAGLTDTQYF. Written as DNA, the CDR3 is TGTGCCAGCAGGCGGGCGGGCCTCACAGATACGCAGTATTTT. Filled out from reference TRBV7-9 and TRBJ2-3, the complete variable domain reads DTGVSQNPRHKITKRGQNVTFRCDPISEHNRLYWYRQTLGQGPEFLTYFQNEAQLEKSRLLSDRFSAERPKGSFSTLEIQRTEQGDSAMYLCASRRAGLTDTQYFGPGTRLTVL.

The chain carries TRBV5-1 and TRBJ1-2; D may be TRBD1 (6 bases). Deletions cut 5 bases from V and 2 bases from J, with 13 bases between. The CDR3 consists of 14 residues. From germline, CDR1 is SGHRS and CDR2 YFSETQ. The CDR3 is CASRRVGTNYGYTF. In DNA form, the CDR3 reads TGCGCCAGCAGACGCGTCGGGACAAACTATGGCTACACCTTC.

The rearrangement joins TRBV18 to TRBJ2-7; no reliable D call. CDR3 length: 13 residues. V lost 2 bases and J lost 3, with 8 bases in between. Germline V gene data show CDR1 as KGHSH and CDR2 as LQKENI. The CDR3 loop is CASSPATVYEQYF. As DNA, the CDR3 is TGTGCCAGCTCACCAGCAACCGTCTACGAGCAGTACTTC.

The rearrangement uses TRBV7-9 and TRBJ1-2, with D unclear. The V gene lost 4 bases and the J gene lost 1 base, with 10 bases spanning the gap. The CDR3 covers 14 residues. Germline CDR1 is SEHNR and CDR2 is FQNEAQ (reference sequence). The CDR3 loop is CASSSDEINYGYTF. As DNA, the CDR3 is TGTGCCAGCAGCTCAGATGAAATTAACTATGGCTACACCTTC. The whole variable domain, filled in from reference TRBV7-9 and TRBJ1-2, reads DTGVSQNPRHKITKRGQNVTFRCDPISEHNRLYWYRQTLGQGPEFLTYFQNEAQLEKSRLLSDRFSAERPKGSFSTLEIQRTEQGDSAMYLCASSSDEINYGYTFGSGTRLTVV.

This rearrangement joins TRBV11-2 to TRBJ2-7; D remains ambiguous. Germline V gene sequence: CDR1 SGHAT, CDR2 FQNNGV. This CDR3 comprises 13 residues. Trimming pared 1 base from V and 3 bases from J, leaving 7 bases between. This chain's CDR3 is CASSLGSGYEQYF. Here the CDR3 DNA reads TGTGCCAGCAGCTTAGGTTCCGGCTACGAGCAGTACTTC.

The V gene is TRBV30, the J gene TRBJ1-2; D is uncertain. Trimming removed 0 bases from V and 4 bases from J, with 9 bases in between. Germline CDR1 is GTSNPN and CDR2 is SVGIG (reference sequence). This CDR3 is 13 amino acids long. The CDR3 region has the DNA TGTGCCTGGAGTGTGCCCGCCAGCTATGGCTACACCTTC. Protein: CAWSVPASYGYTF.

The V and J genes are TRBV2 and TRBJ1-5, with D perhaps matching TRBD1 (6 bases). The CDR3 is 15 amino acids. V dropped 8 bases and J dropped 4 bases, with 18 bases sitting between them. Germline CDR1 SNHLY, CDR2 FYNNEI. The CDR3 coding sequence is TGTGCCAGCCAGCGGGGGATGGACAGAAATCAGCCCCAGCATTTT. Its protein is CASQRGMDRNQPQHF.

CDR3 coding DNA: TGTGCCACCAGCAGAGCGGGGTTTGGAAATCACGGGGAGCTGTTTTTT. Translating gives CATSRAGFGNHGELFF. This chain uses TRBV15 with TRBJ2-2, with TRBD2 as a possible D gene (5 bases). The CDR3 covers 16 residues. CDR1 is LNHNV and CDR2 is YYDKDF in the germline V gene (reference sequence). The germline V and J ends were trimmed by 1 base and 7 bases, with 16 bases remaining between them.

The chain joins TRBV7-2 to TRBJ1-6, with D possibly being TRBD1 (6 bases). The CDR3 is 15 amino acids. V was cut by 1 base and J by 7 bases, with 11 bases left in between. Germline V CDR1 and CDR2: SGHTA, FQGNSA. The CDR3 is CASSLDRTANSPLHF. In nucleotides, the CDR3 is TGTGCCAGCAGCTTAGATCGGACAGCCAATTCACCCCTCCACTTT.

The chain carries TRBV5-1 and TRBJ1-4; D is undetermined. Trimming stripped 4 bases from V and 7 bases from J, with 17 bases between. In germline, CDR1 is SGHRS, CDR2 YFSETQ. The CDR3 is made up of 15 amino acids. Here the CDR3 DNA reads TGCGCCAGCAGCAATAACGGAGCAGGACGTGAAAAACTGTTTTTT. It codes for CASSNNGAGREKLFF.

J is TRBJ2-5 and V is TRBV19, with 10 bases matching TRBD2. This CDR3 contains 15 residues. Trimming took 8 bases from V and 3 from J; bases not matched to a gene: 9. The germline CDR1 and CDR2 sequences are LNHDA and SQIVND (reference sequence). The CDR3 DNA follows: TGTGCCAGTCAGGGGAGCGGGGGGGGCGAAGAGACCCAGTACTTC. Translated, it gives CASQGSGGGEETQYF.

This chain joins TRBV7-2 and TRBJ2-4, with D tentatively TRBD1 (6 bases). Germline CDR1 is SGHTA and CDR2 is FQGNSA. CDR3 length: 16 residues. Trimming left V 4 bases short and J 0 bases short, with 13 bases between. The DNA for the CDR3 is TGTGCCAGCAGCTCGTCCGACAGGCTAGCCAAAAACATTCAGTACTTC. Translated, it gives CASSSSDRLAKNIQYF.

Written as DNA, the CDR3 is TGCGCCAGCAGCTTGGCCACGGGAATCTCTGGAAACACCATATATTTT. Translating it yields CASSLATGISGNTIYF. The gene calls are TRBV5-1 and TRBJ1-3; no reliable D call. Germline V gene data show CDR1 as SGHRS and CDR2 as YFSETQ. CDR3 length equals 16 residues. Trimming took 0 bases from V and 0 from J, leaving 10 bases between them.

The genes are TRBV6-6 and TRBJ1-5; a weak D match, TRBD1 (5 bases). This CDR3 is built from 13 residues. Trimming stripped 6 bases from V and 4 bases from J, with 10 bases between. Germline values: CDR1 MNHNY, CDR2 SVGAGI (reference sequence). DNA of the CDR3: TGTGCCAGCAGCCCCCCAGGGAATCAGCCCCAGCATTTT. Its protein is CASSPPGNQPQHF.